This TCR beta chain is drawn from a study of T cell responses to AZD1222 COVID-19 vaccine. Only one count was recorded for this clone. Its antigen remains unidentified. Study-level results: Elevations in Spike-specific TCR breadth and depth followed administration of two AZD1222 doses. Seropositive AZD1222 recipients at baseline numbered only 5 or 6. Reportedly, close to half of spike-specific TCRs are directed against unmutated variant regions. Every sample of the repertoires postdated the peak T cell response.

Generated by immunoSEQ multiplex PCR, the TCRdb table keeps only in-frame clones and is missing some. Of tens of thousands of clones in the sample, about 90% were seen once. The CDR3 is made up of 14 amino acids. V trimming: 0 bases; J trimming: 2 bases; junction bases outside the gene matches: 1. The germline gives CDR1 MGHDK, CDR2 SYGVNS. The V and J genes are TRBV25-1 and TRBJ2-7; 7 bases match TRBD1. The source material was peripheral blood, sampled on day 0 of AZD1222 vaccination. The clonotype was recovered from an adult in good health. CDR3: CASSEYQGAYEQYF. As DNA, the CDR3 is TGTGCCAGCAGTGAATATCAGGGGGCCTACGAGCAGTACTTC.